This T cell receptor beta chain was documented in a study of T cell changes during pregnancy in multiple sclerosis. Only a few counts were recorded for this clone. Sequencing was performed with immunoSEQ multiplex PCR; in TCRdb, only in-frame clones are kept and a portion is missing. The sample includes some 49,000 clones, around 91% of them seen just once. CDR1 KGHSH and CDR2 LQKENI come from the germline V gene. J was trimmed by 7 bases and V by 3 bases; bases with no gene match: 4. CDR3 length: 14 residues. The sequence came from a female donor in good health, enrolled as a control in a pregnancy study. This chain links TRBV18 with TRBJ1-5; TRBD1 agrees at 9 bases. The sequenced sample was CD4+ T cells from peripheral blood mononuclear cells, obtained in the second trimester of pregnancy. The CDR3 DNA is TGTGCCAGCTCACCGGGACAGGGAATCCAGCCCCAGCATTTT. It specifies CASSPGQGIQPQHF.